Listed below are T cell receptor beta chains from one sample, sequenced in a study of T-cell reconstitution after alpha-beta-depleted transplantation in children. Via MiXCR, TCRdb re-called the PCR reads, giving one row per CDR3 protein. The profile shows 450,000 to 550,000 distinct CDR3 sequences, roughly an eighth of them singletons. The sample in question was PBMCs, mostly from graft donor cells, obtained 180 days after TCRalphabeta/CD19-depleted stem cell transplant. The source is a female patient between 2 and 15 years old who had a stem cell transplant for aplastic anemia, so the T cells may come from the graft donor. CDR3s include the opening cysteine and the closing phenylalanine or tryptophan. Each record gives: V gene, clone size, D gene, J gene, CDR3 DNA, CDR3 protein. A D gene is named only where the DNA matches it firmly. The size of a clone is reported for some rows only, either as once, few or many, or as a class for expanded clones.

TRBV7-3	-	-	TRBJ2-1	TGTGCCAGCAGCCGGAGGGGCGGTGAGCAGTTCTTC	CASSRRGGEQFF
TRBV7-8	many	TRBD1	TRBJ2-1	TGTGCCAGCAGCTTCGCCGGGACAGGGGGCCGTTCAGGATACAATGAGCAGTTCTTC	CASSFAGTGGRSGYNEQFF
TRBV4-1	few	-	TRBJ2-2	TGCGCCAGCAGCCAAGAAACAGTATTTACGAACACCGGGGAGCTGTTTTTT	CASSQETVFTNTGELFF
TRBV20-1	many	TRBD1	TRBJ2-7	TGCAGTGCTAGTGACAGGGGGTTGCCCTACGAGCAGTACTTC	CSASDRGLPYEQYF
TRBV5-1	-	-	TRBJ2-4	TGCGCCAGCAGCTTGGGTGGGGGTGGCGGCGACATTCAGTACTTC	CASSLGGGGGDIQYF
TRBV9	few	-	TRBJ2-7	TGTGCCAGCAGCCCCCCTGAAGGCCTAGCTTCCGAGCAGTACTTC	CASSPPEGLASEQYF
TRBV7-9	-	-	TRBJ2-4	TGTGCCAGCAGCTTAGCGTATCAGCCCGTGGCCAAAAACATTCAGTACTTC	CASSLAYQPVAKNIQYF
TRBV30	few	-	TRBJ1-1	TGTGCCTGGAGTGTACTAGGCAGTGGGAACACTGAAGCTTTCTTT	CAWSVLGSGNTEAFF
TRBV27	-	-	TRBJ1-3	TGTGCCAGCAGTTTAAGGCACGGGGACACCATATATTTT	CASSLRHGDTIYF
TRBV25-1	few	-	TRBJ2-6	TGTGCCAGCAGTGAACAGAACGCTGGGGCCAACGTCCTGACTTTC	CASSEQNAGANVLTF
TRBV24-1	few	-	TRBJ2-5	TGTGCCACCAGTGATGTGACAGGGAGGGGAGGAGAGACCCAGTACTTC	CATSDVTGRGGETQYF
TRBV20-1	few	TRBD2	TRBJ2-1	TGCAGGGGTTTAGTAGCGGGGTCCCATGAGCAGTTCTTC	CRGLVAGSHEQFF
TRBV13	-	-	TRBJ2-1	TGTGCCAGCAGCTGGTCGGGGGATGAGCAGTTCTTC	CASSWSGDEQFF
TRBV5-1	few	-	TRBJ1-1	TGCGCCAGCAGCTGGGTGGTAGCTACTGAAGCTTTCTTT	CASSWVVATEAFF
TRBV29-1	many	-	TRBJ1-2	TGCAGCGTTGCTGACAAGGATGGCTACACCTTC	CSVADKDGYTF
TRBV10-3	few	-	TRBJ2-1	TGTGCCATCAGTGATGTCCTGGGATCGACAGAGAGCTCCTACAATGAGCAGTTCTTC	CAISDVLGSTESSYNEQFF
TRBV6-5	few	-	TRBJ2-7	TGTGCCAGCAGTTACCCGCGTTGGGGGGCGGTGGAGCAGTACTTC	CASSYPRWGAVEQYF
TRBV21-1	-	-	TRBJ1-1	TGTGCCAGCAGCAAAGTACGGGGGCGAAAAAGCACTGAAGCTTTCTTT	CASSKVRGRKSTEAFF
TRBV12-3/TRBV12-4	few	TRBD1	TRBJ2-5	TGTGCCAGCAGTTTAGCGGTAGGGGGCTCGGGGACCCAGTACTTC	CASSLAVGGSGTQYF
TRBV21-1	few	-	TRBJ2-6	TGTGCCAGCAGCCGGCTTCAGGGATTTCAGTCTGGGGCCAACGTCCTGACTTTC	CASSRLQGFQSGANVLTF
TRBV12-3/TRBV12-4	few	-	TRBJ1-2	TGTGCCAGCAGCCGGAATCATGGCTACACCTTC	CASSRNHGYTF
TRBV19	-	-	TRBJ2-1	TGTGCCAGTGCAGACAGTCCCTACAATGAGCAGTTCTTC	CASADSPYNEQFF
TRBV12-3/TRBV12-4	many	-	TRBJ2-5	TGTGCCAGCAGTTTAACTTTCCAAGAGACCCAGTACTTC	CASSLTFQETQYF
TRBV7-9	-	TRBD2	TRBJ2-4	TGTGCCAGCGGCATTAGCGGGAGGAACATTCAGTACTTC	CASGISGRNIQYF
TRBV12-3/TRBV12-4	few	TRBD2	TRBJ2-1	TGTGCCAGCAGTTTGGGGGGGGCGGGAGGTAATGAGCAGTTCTTC	CASSLGGAGGNEQFF
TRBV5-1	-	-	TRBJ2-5	TGCGCCAGCACCTCGGGGGAGACCCAGTACTTC	CASTSGETQYF
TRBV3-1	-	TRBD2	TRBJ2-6	TGTGCCAGCAGACCAAGACTAGCGGGAGGGTCTGGGGCCAACGTCCTGACTTTC	CASRPRLAGGSGANVLTF
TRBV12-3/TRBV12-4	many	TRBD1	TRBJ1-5	TGTGCCAGCAGTTCTAGAGCAGGGGGCAGCGATCAGCCCCAGCATTTT	CASSSRAGGSDQPQHF
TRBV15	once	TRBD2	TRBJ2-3	TGTGCCACCAGCAGATCCCCTAGCGGGAGAGATACGCAGTATTTT	CATSRSPSGRDTQYF
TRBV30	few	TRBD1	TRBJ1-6	TGTGCCTGGAGTACGGGGACAGGGGCTCAACCCCTCCACTTT	CAWSTGTGAQPLHF
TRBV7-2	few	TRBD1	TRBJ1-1	TGTGCCAGCAGCTTAGCTGACAGGGGGCGGAATGAAGCTTTCTTT	CASSLADRGRNEAFF
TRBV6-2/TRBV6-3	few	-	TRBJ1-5	TGTGCCAGCAGTCTTCTGGACCCTAATCAGCCCCAGCATTTT	CASSLLDPNQPQHF
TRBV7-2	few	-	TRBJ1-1	TGTGCCAGCAGCCCCCCCCCGGAGAACACTGAAGCTTTCTTT	CASSPPPENTEAFF
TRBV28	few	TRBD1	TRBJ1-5	TGTGCCAGCAGTCACGACAGGGTTTATAGCAATCAGCCCCAGCATTTT	CASSHDRVYSNQPQHF
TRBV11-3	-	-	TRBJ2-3	TGTGCCAGCAGCTTAGTTCTCCGGGATACGCAGTATTTT	CASSLVLRDTQYF
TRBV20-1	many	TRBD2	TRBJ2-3	TGCAGTGCTAGAGATCGGTTTAGCGGGCGCCGAGCTACGCAGTATTTT	CSARDRFSGRRATQYF
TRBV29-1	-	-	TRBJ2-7	TGCAGCGTTGAAAGGCTTTTTCCCTACGAGCAGTACTTC	CSVERLFPYEQYF
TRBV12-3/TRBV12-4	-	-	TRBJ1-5	TGTGCCAGCACCGAAGGGGGGGCTGGCAATCAGCCCCAGCATTTT	CASTEGGAGNQPQHF
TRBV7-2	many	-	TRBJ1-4	TGTGCCAGCGGCCTTACAGGAAGGGTTAATGAAAAACTGTTTTTT	CASGLTGRVNEKLFF
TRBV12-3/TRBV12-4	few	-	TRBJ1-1	TGTGCCAGCAGTTTATCCGCGCCGAGCAACACTGAAGCTTTCTTT	CASSLSAPSNTEAFF
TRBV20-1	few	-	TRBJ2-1	TGCAGTGCTAGAGTTAGAGGGAGCGGCAATGAGCAGTTCTTC	CSARVRGSGNEQFF
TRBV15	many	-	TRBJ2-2	TGTGCCACCAGCGGCGGACTGAACACCGGGGAGCTGTTTTTT	CATSGGLNTGELFF
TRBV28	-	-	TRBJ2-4	TGTGCCAGCAGTACGCCTCAACCTGCCAAAAACATTCAGTACTTC	CASSTPQPAKNIQYF
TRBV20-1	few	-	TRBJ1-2	TGCAGTGCTAGGCGAGGGTCGTCGTACGGGGGCTACACCTTC	CSARRGSSYGGYTF
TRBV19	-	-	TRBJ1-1	TGTGCCAGTAGTATCCCCGGCGACAGGTCGAACACTGAAGCTTTCTTT	CASSIPGDRSNTEAFF